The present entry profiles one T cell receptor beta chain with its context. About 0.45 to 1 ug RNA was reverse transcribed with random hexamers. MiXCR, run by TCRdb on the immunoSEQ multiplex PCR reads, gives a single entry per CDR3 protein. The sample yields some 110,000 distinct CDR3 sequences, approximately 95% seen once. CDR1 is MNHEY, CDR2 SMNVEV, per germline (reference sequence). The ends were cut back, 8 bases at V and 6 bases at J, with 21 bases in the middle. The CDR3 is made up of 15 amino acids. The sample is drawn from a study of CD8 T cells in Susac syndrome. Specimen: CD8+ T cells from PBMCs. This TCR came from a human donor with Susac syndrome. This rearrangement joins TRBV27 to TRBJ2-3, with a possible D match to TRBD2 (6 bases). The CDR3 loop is CASGLGIGGGDTQYF. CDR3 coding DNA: TGTGCCAGCGGATTAGGAATCGGGGGAGGTGATACGCAGTATTTT.